This TCR beta chain was observed in a study of blood T cell repertoires in COVID-19 (dated by TCRdb to 2018 to 2020). For context, the study as a whole: The collaborator samples originated in the United States, Italy and Spain and spanned the acute and convalescent phases of COVID-19. The prospective study material was composed of cDNA or gDNA derived from T cells, B-cell-depleted T cells, or PBMCs. Deeply sampled blood TCRbeta repertoires from subjects exposed to, actively infected with, or recovered from COVID-19 were included in the dataset. The repertoires were released in a freely available public database meant as a resource for research on the immune response to SARS-CoV-2. Samples were obtained from the ongoing ImmuneRACE study (first 160 participants) and from about 1,300 subjects provided by 6 global collaborators. Nearly every sample came with metadata listing a de-identified subject ID, COVID-19 status, age in years and sex. Where available, HLA class I and class II types were taken from metadata supplied by the sample provider and were not determined by assay-based typing. General study outcomes and caveats: The amount of clinical and demographic metadata varied by source and participant and was provided uncurated.

Each collaborating institution followed its own protocols to collect whole blood in K2EDTA tubes. For TCRbeta analysis, collaborators shipped samples as frozen whole blood, isolated PBMCs, or DNA extracted from either of those sample types. The immunoSEQ Assay, a bias-controlled multiplex PCR, was used to amplify TCRbeta CDR3 regions from genomic DNA. Concerning the study's data processing: The number of nucleated cells in each sample was estimated by amplification of reference gene primers within the assay. To quantify the absolute abundance of each unique TCRbeta CDR3 rearrangement, sequence reads were collapsed and filtered. For each sample, productive Simpson clonality was calculated as the square root of Simpson's diversity index over productive rearrangements. The clones in this table, taken by TCRdb from immuneACCESS, are in-frame only. Not every clone is retained; where verified, under half of the shortfall comes from an unresolved V gene, and the cause of the rest is unknown. Clonal size and the V and J genes are those of that table, whereas D and trimming came from the DNA. The sample contains hundreds of thousands of clones, 70% to 85% of them found a single time. About 8.1% of the sample is held by the ten biggest clonotypes.

Remarks on this clone: This clone's antigen is unknown. The sample holds no much larger clone one base away, and base qualities are not on file.

V is shortened by 1 base, J by 0 bases, and the region joining them spans 7 bases. Including cysteine and phenylalanine, the CDR3 has 15 amino acids. The kept DNA is CDR3 alone, 45 bases in frame from the first base. Looking up the germline V gene (reference sequence) yields CDR1 SEHNR and CDR2 FQNEAQ. The clonotype originates from a man older than 75 with acute or convalescent COVID-19. This sequence uses TRBV7-9 and TRBJ1-3; the D gene is not confidently resolved. Sequenced: peripheral blood. The DNA sequence reads TGTGCCAGCAGCTTAGGAGCAGGCTCTGGAAACACCATATATTTT. This gives the protein CASSLGAGSGNTIYF.